The sequence of this T cell receptor beta chain was determined in a study of shared clonotypes between healthy human individuals. Whole-study results and caveats: Few donors limited the genetic and exposure-history diversity represented.

Assay: immunoSEQ multiplex PCR; the TCRdb copy retains only in-frame clones and omits some. The data hold around 990,000 clones, with 77% observed a single time. There are a few counts of this clone. Its antigen is not known. The germline V gene encodes CDR1 MDHEN and CDR2 SYDVKM. Trimming shortened V by 8 bases and J by 3 bases, and 16 bases separated the two germline ends. The CDR3 loop spans 15 amino acids. This rearrangement joins TRBV28 to TRBJ1-4; the D is unclear. The sequence was collected from a young man in good health. Some clones in this sample may be carry-over from other donors' samples. Sequencing was performed on memory CD4+ T cells from PBMCs. Specified subset: CD45RA-negative fraction. Here the CDR3 DNA reads TGTGCCAGCGGAGTGCGGGGATCGGCTAATGAAAAACTGTTTTTT. Its protein product is CASGVRGSANEKLFF.